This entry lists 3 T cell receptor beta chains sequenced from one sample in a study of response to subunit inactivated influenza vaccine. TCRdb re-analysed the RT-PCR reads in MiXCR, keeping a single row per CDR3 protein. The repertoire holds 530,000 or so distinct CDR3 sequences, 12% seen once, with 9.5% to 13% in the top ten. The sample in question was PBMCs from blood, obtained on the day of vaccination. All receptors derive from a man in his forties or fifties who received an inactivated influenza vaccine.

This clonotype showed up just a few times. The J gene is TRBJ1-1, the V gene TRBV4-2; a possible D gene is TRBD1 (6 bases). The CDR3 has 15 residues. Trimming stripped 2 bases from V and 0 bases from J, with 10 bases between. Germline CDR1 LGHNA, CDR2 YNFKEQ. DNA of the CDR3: TGTGCCAGCAGCCAAACCGGGACACTGAACACTGAAGCTTTCTTT. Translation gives CASSQTGTLNTEAFF.

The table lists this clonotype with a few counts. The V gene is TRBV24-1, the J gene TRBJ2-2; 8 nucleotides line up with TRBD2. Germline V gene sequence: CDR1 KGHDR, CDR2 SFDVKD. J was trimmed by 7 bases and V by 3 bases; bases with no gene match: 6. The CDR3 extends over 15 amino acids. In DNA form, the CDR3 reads TGTGCCACCAGTGATCCGAGCGGGAGCGGCGGGGAGCTGTTTTTT. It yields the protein CATSDPSGSGGELFF.

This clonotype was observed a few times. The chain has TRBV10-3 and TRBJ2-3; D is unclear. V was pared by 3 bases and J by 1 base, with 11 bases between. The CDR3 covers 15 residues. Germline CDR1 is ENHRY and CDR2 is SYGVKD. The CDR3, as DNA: TGTGCCATCAGTGAATTGAGTCGAGGCACAGATACGCAGTATTTT. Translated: CAISELSRGTDTQYF.